Presented here are 21 T cell receptor beta chains from one specimen sequenced in a study of cytotoxic CD8 clonotypes in ibrutinib-treated CLL. Data came from immunoSEQ multiplex PCR; TCRdb stores just in-frame clones and leaves some out. The data show some 200,000 clones, roughly 72% seen once. Source: PBMCs, taken after 24 months of ibrutinib treatment. Receptors were obtained from a human donor with chronic lymphocytic leukemia.

This clone was counted a single time. J is TRBJ2-3 and V is TRBV13; either TRBD1 or TRBD2 may supply D (6 bases each). V was cut by 5 bases and J by 2 bases, with 14 bases left in between. The CDR3 length is 15 residues. Germline V gene sequence: CDR1 PRHDT, CDR2 FYEKMQ (reference sequence). The CDR3 DNA reads as TGTGCCAGCAGCGTAGAAGGGGGACTCACAGATACGCAGTATTTT. It encodes CASSVEGGLTDTQYF.

In the case of this clone: Other DNA sequences in this sample translate to the same CDR3. The chain uses TRBV9 and TRBJ2-2; 12 bases match TRBD2. Germline CDR1 reads SGDLS; CDR2 reads YYNGEE. The length of the CDR3 is 16 residues. The V gene end was trimmed by 1 base and the J gene end by 4 bases; junction bases not matched to a gene: 2. CDR3 amino acids: CASSVLLAGGTGELFF. In nucleotides, the CDR3 is TGTGCCAGCAGCGTACTACTAGCGGGAGGCACCGGGGAGCTGTTTTTT.

This rearrangement joins TRBV7-2 to TRBJ2-7, with D possibly being TRBD1 (7 bases). Per the germline V gene, CDR1 is SGHTA and CDR2 is FQGNSA. Between the trimmed V and J ends, which lost 5 bases and 2 bases, there was a span of 16 bases. This CDR3 contains 15 residues. The CDR3 coding sequence is TGTGCCAGCAGCGGAGGGACAGAACTACCCTACGAGCAGTACTTC. Amino acids: CASSGGTELPYEQYF.

This clone was counted only a few times. The gene calls are TRBV30 and TRBJ1-5; tentative D call: TRBD1 (6 bases). V was clipped by 1 base and J by 7 bases, with 11 bases between them. The CDR3 has 13 amino acids. Germline loops: CDR1 GTSNPN, CDR2 SVGIG (reference sequence). CDR3 protein: CAWSDRVFQPQHF. The CDR3 region has the DNA TGTGCCTGGAGTGACAGGGTTTTCCAGCCCCAGCATTTT. The whole variable domain, filled in from reference TRBV30 and TRBJ1-5, reads SQTIHQWPATLVQPVGSPLSLECTVEGTSNPNLYWYRQAAGRGLQLLFYSVGIGQISSEVPQNLSASRPQDRQFILSSKKLLLSDSGFYLCAWSDRVFQPQHFGDGTRLSIL.

This chain links TRBV27 with TRBJ1-1; unclear D gene. The length of the CDR3 is 15 residues. Trimming took off 3 bases at V and 8 bases at J, with 19 bases between the two ends. The germline gives CDR1 MNHEY, CDR2 SMNVEV (reference sequence). DNA for the CDR3: TGTGCCAGCAGTTTCCTACCGGGAAACCACTTAGAAGCTTTCTTT. This translates into CASSFLPGNHLEAFF.

Notes on this clone: A junction boundary mismatches the germline segment, possibly from a read error. V gene TRBV4-2 combines with J gene TRBJ2-3; D is uncertain. From germline, CDR1 is LGHNA and CDR2 YNFKEQ. This CDR3 has 14 residues. CDR3 DNA sequence: TGTGCCAGCAGCAAAGATACGTCCTATGGCGCGCAGTATTTT. Encoded protein: CASSKDTSYGAQYF.

This chain uses TRBV6-6 with TRBJ2-7; D might be TRBD2 (7 bases). There are 16 residues in the CDR3. From germline, CDR1 is MNHNY and CDR2 SVGAGI (reference sequence). Between the trimmed V and J ends, which lost 2 bases and 7 bases, there was a span of 21 bases. The CDR3 loop is CASSYGGGSPFFEQYF. CDR3 nucleotide sequence: TGTGCCAGCAGTTACGGGGGCGGGAGCCCATTTTTTGAGCAGTACTTC.

The genes are TRBV28 and TRBJ2-5, with 8 bases fitting TRBD2. The J segment lost 3 bases and the V segment lost 7 bases, leaving 10 bases of the junction unmatched. The CDR3 runs to 15 residues. Germline V lookup: CDR1 MDHEN, CDR2 SYDVKM. CDR3 nucleotide sequence: TGTGCCAGCACGCATCTTATGACTAGCGAAGAGACCCAGTACTTC. It translates to CASTHLMTSEETQYF.

The V call is TRBV5-8, the J call TRBJ1-1; 9 bases line up with TRBD1. The germline V gene encodes CDR1 SGHTS and CDR2 YDEGEE. This CDR3 spans 15 amino acids. The J segment lost 0 bases and the V segment lost 4 bases, leaving 4 bases of the junction unmatched. The CDR3 DNA is TGTGCCAGCAGCCCGAGGACAGGGGTGAACACTGAAGCTTTCTTT. It translates to CASSPRTGVNTEAFF.

The chain combines TRBV5-1 with TRBJ1-2, with TRBD1 matching over 9 bases. V shed 4 bases, J shed 6 bases, and the junction held 10 bases outside the gene matches. This CDR3 is built from 15 residues. Germline CDR1 is SGHRS and CDR2 is YFSETQ. In nucleotides, the CDR3 is TGCGCCAGCAGCGCAAATCCCGGGACAGGGAATGGCTACACCTTC. This encodes CASSANPGTGNGYTF.

This clone appeared a few times. The chain carries TRBV7-9 and TRBJ2-3; D uncertain. The germline V gene encodes CDR1 SEHNR and CDR2 FQNEAQ (reference sequence). There are 13 residues in the CDR3. Trimming took 3 bases from V and 2 from J, leaving 6 bases between them. For the CDR3, the DNA is TGTGCCAGCAGCTTTACTTTCACAGATACGCAGTATTTT. It specifies CASSFTFTDTQYF.

The chain recombines TRBV30 with TRBJ2-7; D is ambiguous. Between the trimmed V and J ends, which lost 2 bases and 6 bases, there was a span of 8 bases. The CDR3 length is 11 residues. Germline V gene data show CDR1 as GTSNPN and CDR2 as SVGIG (reference sequence). CDR3 sequence: CAWSLGGEQYF. As DNA, the CDR3 is TGTGCCTGGAGTTTGGGTGGCGAGCAGTACTTC.

This clone was recorded only once. The CDR3 DNA reads as TGCGCCAGCAGCTTGGACAGGGGCACAGATACGCAGTATTTT. Translated: CASSLDRGTDTQYF. V is TRBV5-1 and J is TRBJ2-3; perhaps TRBD1 as D (6 bases). Trimming cost V 0 bases and J 1 base, with 6 bases left between them. Germline lookup yields CDR1 SGHRS and CDR2 YFSETQ. CDR3 size: 14 residues.

The genes are TRBV5-6 and TRBJ2-1; no clear D gene. The germline gives CDR1 SGHDT, CDR2 YYEEEE. The CDR3 runs 13 residues. The ends were cut back, 4 bases at V and 0 bases at J, with 5 bases in the middle. The CDR3, as DNA: TGTGCCAGCAGCGGGAACTCCTACAATGAGCAGTTCTTC. It codes for CASSGNSYNEQFF. The whole variable domain, remainder taken from reference TRBV5-6 and TRBJ2-1, is DAGVTQSPTHLIKTRGQQVTLRCSPKSGHDTVSWYQQALGQGPQFIFQYYEEEERQRGNFPDRFSGHQFPNYSSELNVNALLLGDSALYLCASSGNSYNEQFFGPGTRLTVL.

The CDR3 DNA sequence: TGTGCCAGCAGGACATCTAGTGGGACAGGGAAATACAATGAGCAGTTCTTC. The encoded protein is CASRTSSGTGKYNEQFF. The chain recombines TRBV2 with TRBJ2-1; TRBD1 matches at 9 bases. The germline V gene has CDR1 SNHLY and CDR2 FYNNEI. Unmatched junction bases numbered 13, after V lost 6 bases and J lost 4 bases. There are 17 residues in the CDR3.

The chain has TRBV5-1 and TRBJ2-7; D is unresolved. Between the trimmed V and J ends, which lost 2 bases and 1 base, there was a span of 13 bases. The CDR3 is 15 amino acids. Looked up from germline, CDR1 is SGHRS and CDR2 is YFSETQ. CDR3 coding DNA: TGCGCCAGCAGCTTTGGAACGGATCGGTCCTACGAGCAGTACTTC. This codes for CASSFGTDRSYEQYF.

The chain couples TRBV6-5 to TRBJ2-7; the match to TRBD1 covers 7 bases. V lost 5 bases to trimming and J lost 2 bases; unmatched junction nucleotides: 6. The CDR3 loop spans 14 amino acids. Germline assignment: CDR1 MNHEY and CDR2 SVGAGI. The CDR3 loop reads CASSTRDSAYEQYF. In DNA, the CDR3 is TGTGCCAGCAGTACCCGGGACAGCGCCTACGAGCAGTACTTC.

This clone was recorded once. The chain couples TRBV4-3 to TRBJ2-4; either TRBD1 or TRBD2 may fit D (5 bases each). The CDR3 consists of 17 residues. Per the germline V gene, CDR1 is LGHNA and CDR2 is YSLEER. V was pared by 1 base and J by 12 bases, with 25 bases between. CDR3 nucleotides: TGCGCCAGCAGCCAAGGATGGTCAGGGAGTCGGATCGACCGTCAGTACTTC. It specifies CASSQGWSGSRIDRQYF.

This sequence joins TRBV6-4 and TRBJ2-3; TRBD2 is a possible D gene (5 bases). CDR1 MRHNA and CDR2 SNTAGT come from the germline V gene. This CDR3 has 15 residues. The V end was cut by 2 bases, the J end by 2 bases, with 11 bases between. The CDR3 DNA is TGTGCCAGCAGTGACCGGGGTTACCTCACAGATACGCAGTATTTT. This codes for CASSDRGYLTDTQYF.

V is TRBV7-2 and J is TRBJ2-1; 7 bases match TRBD2. The CDR3 extends over 17 amino acids. Per the germline V gene, CDR1 is SGHTA and CDR2 is FQGNSA. V lost 5 bases and J lost 0; bases outside the gene matches: 10. The chain's CDR3 is CASSPRLAASSYNEQFF. Here the CDR3 DNA reads TGTGCCAGCAGCCCCCGACTAGCCGCCAGCTCCTACAATGAGCAGTTCTTC.

The V gene is TRBV28, the J gene TRBJ2-7; D assignment may be TRBD1 or TRBD2 (5 bases each). V was shortened by 6 bases and J by 5 bases, with 20 bases between the two germline ends. Germline-derived CDR1 and CDR2 are MDHEN and SYDVKM. This CDR3 region has 15 residues. CDR3 in amino acids: CASSKPMGVRNEQYF. CDR3 nucleotides: TGTGCCAGCAGCAAACCAATGGGGGTGAGGAACGAGCAGTACTTC.